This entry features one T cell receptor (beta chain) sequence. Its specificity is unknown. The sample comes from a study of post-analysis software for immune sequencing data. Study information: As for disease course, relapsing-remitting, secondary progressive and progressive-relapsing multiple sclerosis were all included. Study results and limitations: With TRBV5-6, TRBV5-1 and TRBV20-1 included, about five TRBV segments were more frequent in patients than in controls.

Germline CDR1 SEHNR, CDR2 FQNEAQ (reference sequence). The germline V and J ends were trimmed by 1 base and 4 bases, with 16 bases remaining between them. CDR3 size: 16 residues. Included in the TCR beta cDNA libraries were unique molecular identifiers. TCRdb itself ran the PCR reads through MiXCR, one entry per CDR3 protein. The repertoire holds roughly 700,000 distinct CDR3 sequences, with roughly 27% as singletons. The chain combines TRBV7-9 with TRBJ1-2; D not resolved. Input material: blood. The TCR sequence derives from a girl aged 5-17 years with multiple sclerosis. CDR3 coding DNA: TGTGCCAGCAGCTTAGTCGCGACGGATGGACGCTATGGCTACACCTTC. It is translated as CASSLVATDGRYGYTF.